This T cell receptor beta chain came from a study of cytotoxic CD8 clonotypes in ibrutinib-treated CLL. Repertoires were generated with immunoSEQ multiplex PCR, while TCRdb's copy carries only in-frame clones and drops some. This table holds 130,000 or so clones, 80% to 85% found once. The V end lost 3 bases, the J end lost 2 bases, and 15 bases lay between the germline ends. The CDR3 loop spans 16 amino acids. Germline CDR1 is ENHRY and CDR2 is SYGVKD. The origin of this receptor is a human donor with chronic lymphocytic leukemia. V usage is TRBV10-3 and J usage is TRBJ2-3; D gene ambiguous. The sequencing here drew on PBMCs, taken after 24 months of ibrutinib treatment. The CDR3: CAISDWRKKNTDTQYF. CDR3 sequence (DNA): TGTGCCATCAGTGATTGGCGGAAAAAGAACACAGATACGCAGTATTTT.